This TCR beta chain was obtained from a study of identical twins. TCRdb re-called the 5' RACE reads through MiXCR, storing one row per CDR3 protein. The repertoire holds hundreds of thousands of distinct CDR3 sequences, with around an eighth as singletons. This clonotype has more than one count but fewer than ten. V shed 6 bases, J shed 7 bases, and the junction held 6 bases outside the gene matches. The germline V gene encodes CDR1 SGHAT and CDR2 FQNNGV. The CDR3 has 13 residues. The same data also contributed to another study, on yellow fever vaccine responses in identical twins.

The sequenced material came from CD8+ T cells sorted from blood. This sequence originates from a woman in her late teens or twenties in good health. The chain employs TRBV11-2 and TRBJ2-1, with TRBD2 matching over 7 bases. The CDR3 DNA sequence: TGTGCCAGCAGAGGTGGGCGGGAGAATGAGCAGTTCTTC. Translated: CASRGGRENEQFF. The complete variable domain, with remaining parts taken from reference TRBV11-2 and TRBJ2-1, reads EAGVAQSPRYKIIEKRQSVAFWCNPISGHATLYWYQQILGQGPKLLIQFQNNGVVDDSQLPKDRFSAERLKGVDSTLKIQPAKLEDSAVYLCASRGGRENEQFFGPGTRLTVL.